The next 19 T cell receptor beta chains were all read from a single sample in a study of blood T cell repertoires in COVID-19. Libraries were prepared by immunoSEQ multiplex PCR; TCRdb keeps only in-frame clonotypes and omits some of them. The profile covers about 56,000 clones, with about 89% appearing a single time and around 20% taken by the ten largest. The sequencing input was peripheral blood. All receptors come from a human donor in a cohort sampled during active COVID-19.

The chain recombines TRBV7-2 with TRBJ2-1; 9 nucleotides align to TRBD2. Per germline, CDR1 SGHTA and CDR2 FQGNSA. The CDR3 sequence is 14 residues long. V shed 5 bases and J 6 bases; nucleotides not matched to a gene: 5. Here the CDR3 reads CASSRQRGVNEQFF. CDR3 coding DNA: TGTGCCAGCAGCCGCCAGCGGGGGGTCAATGAGCAGTTCTTC.

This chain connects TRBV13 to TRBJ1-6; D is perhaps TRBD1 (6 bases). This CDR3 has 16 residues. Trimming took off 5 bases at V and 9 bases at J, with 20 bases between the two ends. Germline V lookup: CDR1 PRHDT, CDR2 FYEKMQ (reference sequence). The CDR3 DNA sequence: TGTGCCAGCAGCCGAAGCAAAAGCGGGACATTTTCACCCCTCCACTTT. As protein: CASSRSKSGTFSPLHF.

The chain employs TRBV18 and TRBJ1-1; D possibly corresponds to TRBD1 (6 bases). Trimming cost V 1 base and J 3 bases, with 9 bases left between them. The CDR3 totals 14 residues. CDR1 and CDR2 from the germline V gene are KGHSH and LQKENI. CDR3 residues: CASSPQGVDTEAFF. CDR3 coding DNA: TGTGCCAGCTCACCACAGGGGGTGGACACTGAAGCTTTCTTT.

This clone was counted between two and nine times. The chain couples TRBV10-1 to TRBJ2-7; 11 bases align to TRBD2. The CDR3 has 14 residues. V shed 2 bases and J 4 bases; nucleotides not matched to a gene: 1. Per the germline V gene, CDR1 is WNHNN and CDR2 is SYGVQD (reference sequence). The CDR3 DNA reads TGCGCCAGCAGTGAGCGGACTAGCGGGTACGAGCAGTACTTC. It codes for CASSERTSGYEQYF.

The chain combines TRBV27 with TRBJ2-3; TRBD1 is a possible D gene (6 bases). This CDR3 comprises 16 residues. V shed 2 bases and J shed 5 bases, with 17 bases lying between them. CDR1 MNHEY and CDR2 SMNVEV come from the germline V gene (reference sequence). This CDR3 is CASSLTGSGPKDTQYF. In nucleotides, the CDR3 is TGTGCCAGCAGTTTAACAGGGAGTGGCCCCAAAGATACGCAGTATTTT.

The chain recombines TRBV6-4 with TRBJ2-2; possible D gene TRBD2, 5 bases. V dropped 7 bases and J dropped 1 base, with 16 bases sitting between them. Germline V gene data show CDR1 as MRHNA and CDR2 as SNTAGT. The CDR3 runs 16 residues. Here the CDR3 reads CASKTEALENTGELFF. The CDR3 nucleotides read TGTGCCAGCAAAACGGAGGCCCTCGAGAACACCGGGGAGCTGTTTTTT.

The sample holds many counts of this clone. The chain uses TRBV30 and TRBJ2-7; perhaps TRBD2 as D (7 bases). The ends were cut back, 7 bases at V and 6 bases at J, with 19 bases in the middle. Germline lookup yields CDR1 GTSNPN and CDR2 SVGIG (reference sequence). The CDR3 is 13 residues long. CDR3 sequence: CAYQGGGATEQYF. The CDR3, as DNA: TGTGCCTATCAGGGAGGGGGGGCCACCGAGCAGTACTTC. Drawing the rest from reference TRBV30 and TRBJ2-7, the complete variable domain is SQTIHQWPATLVQPVGSPLSLECTVEGTSNPNLYWYRQAAGRGLQLLFYSVGIGQISSEVPQNLSASRPQDRQFILSSKKLLLSDSGFYLCAYQGGGATEQYFGPGTRLTVT.

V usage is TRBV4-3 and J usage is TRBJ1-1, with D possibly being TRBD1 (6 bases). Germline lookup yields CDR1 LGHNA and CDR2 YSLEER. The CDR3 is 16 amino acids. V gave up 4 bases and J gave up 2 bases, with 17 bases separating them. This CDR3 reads CASSPGNVGANTEAFF. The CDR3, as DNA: TGCGCCAGCAGCCCCGGAAACGTGGGGGCAAACACTGAAGCTTTCTTT.

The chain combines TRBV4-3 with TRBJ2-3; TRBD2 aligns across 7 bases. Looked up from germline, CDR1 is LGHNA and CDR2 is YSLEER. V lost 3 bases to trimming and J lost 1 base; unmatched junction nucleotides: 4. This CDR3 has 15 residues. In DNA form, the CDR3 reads TGCGCCAGCAGCCATGGGAGGGACCGCACAGATACGCAGTATTTT. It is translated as CASSHGRDRTDTQYF.

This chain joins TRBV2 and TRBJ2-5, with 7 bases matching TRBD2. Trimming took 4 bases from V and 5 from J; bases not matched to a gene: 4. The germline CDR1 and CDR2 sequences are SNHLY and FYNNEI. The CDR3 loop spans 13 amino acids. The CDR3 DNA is TGTGCCAGCAGTGGCCAGGGAGGGGAGACCCAGTACTTC. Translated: CASSGQGGETQYF.

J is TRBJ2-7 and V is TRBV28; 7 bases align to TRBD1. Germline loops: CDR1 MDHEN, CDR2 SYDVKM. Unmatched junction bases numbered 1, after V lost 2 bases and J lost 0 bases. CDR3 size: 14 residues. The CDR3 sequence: CASSLRDSSYEQYF. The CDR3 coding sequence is TGTGCCAGCAGTTTACGGGACAGCTCCTACGAGCAGTACTTC.

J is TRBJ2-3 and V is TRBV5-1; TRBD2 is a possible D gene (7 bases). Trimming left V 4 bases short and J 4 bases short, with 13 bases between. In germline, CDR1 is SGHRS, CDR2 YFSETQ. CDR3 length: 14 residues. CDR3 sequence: CASSRRGLSDTQYF. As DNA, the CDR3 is TGCGCCAGCAGCAGGCGGGGGCTTTCAGATACGCAGTATTTT.

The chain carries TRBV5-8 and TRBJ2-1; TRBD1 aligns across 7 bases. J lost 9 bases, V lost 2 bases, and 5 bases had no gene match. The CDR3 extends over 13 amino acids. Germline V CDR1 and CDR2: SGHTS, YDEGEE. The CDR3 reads CASSLGTAIEQFF. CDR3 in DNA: TGTGCCAGCAGCTTAGGGACAGCGATTGAGCAGTTCTTC.

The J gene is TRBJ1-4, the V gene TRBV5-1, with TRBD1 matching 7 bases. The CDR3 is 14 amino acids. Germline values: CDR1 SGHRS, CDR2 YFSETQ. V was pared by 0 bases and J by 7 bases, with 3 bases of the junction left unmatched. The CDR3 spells CASSLDRGSEKLFF. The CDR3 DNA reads TGCGCCAGCAGCTTGGACAGGGGAAGTGAAAAACTGTTTTTT.

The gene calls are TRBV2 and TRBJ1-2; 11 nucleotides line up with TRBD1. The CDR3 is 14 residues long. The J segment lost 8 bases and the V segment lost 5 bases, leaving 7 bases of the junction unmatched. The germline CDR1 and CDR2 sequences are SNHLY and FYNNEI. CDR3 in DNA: TGTGCCAGCAGTCGGGACAGGGGGTTTAGAGGCTACACCTTC. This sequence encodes CASSRDRGFRGYTF.

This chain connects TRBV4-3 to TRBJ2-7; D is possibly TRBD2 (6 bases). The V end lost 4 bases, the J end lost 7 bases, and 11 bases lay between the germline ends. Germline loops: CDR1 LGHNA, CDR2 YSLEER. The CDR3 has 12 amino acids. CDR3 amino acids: CASSPTGREQYF. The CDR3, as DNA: TGCGCCAGCAGCCCGACGGGGAGGGAGCAGTACTTC.

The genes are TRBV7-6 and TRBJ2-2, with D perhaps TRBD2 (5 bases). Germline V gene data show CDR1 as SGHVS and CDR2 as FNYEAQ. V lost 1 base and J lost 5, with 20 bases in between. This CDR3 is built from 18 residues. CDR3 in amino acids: CASSLGGIWATGTGELFF. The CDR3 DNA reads TGTGCCAGCAGCTTAGGTGGTATCTGGGCCACGGGGACCGGGGAGCTGTTTTTT.

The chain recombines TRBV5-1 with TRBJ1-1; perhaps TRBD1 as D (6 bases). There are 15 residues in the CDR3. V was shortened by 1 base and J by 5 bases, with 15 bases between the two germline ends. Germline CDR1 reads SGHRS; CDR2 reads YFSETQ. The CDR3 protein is CASSLNPGDVTEAFF. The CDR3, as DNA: TGCGCCAGCAGCTTGAACCCAGGGGATGTGACTGAAGCTTTCTTT.

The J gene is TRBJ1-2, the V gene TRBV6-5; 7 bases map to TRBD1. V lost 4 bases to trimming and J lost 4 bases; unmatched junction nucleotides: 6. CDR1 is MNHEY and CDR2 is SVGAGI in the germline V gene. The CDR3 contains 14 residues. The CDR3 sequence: CASSLQTGRYGYTF. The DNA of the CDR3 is TGTGCCAGCAGTTTACAGACAGGGCGCTATGGCTACACCTTC.